This T cell receptor (beta chain) was sequenced during a study of cytomegalovirus exposure and HLA in healthy donors. Study observations and caveats: Fewer N-insertions than the roughly 630-donor mean were reportedly shown by an Asian-associated ancestry cluster in a later analysis. It was reported that TCR beta sequences correctly inferred the HLA-A and HLA-B alleles for most subjects.

The table lists this clone with a count of one. Its antigen is unknown. Germline V gene sequence: CDR1 SGHVS, CDR2 FNYEAQ. This CDR3 is built from 15 residues. After removal of 6 bases from V and 3 bases from J, the junction contained 9 bases not matched to a gene. The PCR was carried out with 60 Vbeta primers and 13 Jbeta primers. Here immunoSEQ multiplex PCR was the method, and the copy in TCRdb shows in-frame clones only, minus some. The data show roughly 120,000 clones, less than 80% seen once. Sequencing was performed on PBMCs. The chain links TRBV7-6 to TRBJ1-1; 8 nucleotides match TRBD1. The source of this sequence is a woman aged 45 to 65 in good health and CMV-seropositive. The CDR3 sequence: CASRSMGQADTEAFF. Written as DNA, the CDR3 is TGTGCCAGCAGATCGATGGGACAGGCAGACACTGAAGCTTTCTTT.